Detailed here is one TCR beta chain. Germline values: CDR1 KGHSH, CDR2 LQKENI. After removal of 5 bases from V and 4 bases from J, the junction contained 8 bases not matched to a gene. The CDR3 extends over 15 amino acids. The sample belongs to a study of cytomegalovirus exposure and HLA in healthy donors. A multiplex PCR was run with 60 Vbeta primers and 13 Jbeta primers. Repertoires were generated with immunoSEQ multiplex PCR, while TCRdb's copy carries only in-frame clones and drops some. This table has about 140,000 clones, more than 60% appearing once. The chain employs TRBV18 and TRBJ1-2, with 9 bases aligning to TRBD1. This TCR was sampled from a female donor in good health and CMV-seronegative. Sample: PBMCs. For the CDR3, the DNA is TGTGCCAGCTCAGCAGGGACAGGGAATACCTATGGCTACACCTTC. As protein: CASSAGTGNTYGYTF.